This T cell receptor beta chain was profiled in a study of glioma-infiltrating T cells after dendritic cell vaccination. Sequencing used immunoSEQ multiplex PCR; TCRdb keeps in-frame clones, though not all of them. The data contain just under 85,000 clones, around 90% of them singletons. In germline, CDR1 is SGHTA, CDR2 FQGNSA. This CDR3 region has 10 residues. Trimming pared 3 bases from V and 10 bases from J, leaving 4 bases between. This TCR was sampled from a human donor with glioblastoma. The material was blood, obtained before dendritic cell vaccination. This sequence joins TRBV7-2 and TRBJ1-5, with D unresolved. CDR3 protein: CASSFNPQHF. CDR3 bases: TGTGCCAGCAGCTTTAATCCCCAGCATTTT.